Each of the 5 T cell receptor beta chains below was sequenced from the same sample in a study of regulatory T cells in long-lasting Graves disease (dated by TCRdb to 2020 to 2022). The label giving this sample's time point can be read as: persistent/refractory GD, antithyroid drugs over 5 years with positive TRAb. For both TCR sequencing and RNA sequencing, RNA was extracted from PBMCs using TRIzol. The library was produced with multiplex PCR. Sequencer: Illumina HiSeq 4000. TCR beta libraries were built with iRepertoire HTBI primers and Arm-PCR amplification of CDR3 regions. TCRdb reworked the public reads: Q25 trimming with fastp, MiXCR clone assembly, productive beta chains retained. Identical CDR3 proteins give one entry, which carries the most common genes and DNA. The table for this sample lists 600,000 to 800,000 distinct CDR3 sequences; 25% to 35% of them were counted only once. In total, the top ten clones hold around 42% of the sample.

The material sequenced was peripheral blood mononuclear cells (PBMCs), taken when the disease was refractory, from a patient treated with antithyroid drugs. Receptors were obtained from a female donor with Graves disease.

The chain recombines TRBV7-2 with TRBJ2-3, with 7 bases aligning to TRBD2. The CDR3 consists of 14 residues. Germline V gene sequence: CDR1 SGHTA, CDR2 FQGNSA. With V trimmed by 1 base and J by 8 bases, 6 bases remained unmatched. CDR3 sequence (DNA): TGTGCCAGCAGCTTAGGGCTAGCGGAGCCTACGCAGTATTTT. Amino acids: CASSLGLAEPTQYF.

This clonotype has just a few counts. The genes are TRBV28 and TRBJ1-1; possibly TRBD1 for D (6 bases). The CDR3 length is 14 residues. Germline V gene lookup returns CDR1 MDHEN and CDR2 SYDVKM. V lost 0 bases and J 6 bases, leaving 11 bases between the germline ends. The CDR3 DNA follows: TGTGCCAGCAGTTTATGGGAGGGGGACGCTGAAGCTTTCTTT. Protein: CASSLWEGDAEAFF. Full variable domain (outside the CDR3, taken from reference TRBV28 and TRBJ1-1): DVKVTQSSRYLVKRTGEKVFLECVQDMDHENMFWYRQDPGLGLRLIYFSYDVKMKEKGDIPEGYSVSREKKERFSLILESASTNQTSMYLCASSLWEGDAEAFFGQGTRLTVV.

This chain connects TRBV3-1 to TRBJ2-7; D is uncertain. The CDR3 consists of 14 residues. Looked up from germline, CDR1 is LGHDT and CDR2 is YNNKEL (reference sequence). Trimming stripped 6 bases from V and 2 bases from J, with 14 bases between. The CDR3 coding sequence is TGTGCCAGCAGGGGGTCCGGTCCGACCTACGAGCAGTACTTC. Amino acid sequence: CASRGSGPTYEQYF.

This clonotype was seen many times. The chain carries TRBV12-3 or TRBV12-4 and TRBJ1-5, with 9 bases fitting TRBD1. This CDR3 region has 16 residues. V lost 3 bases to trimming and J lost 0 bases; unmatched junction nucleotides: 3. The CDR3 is CASSFGTGYSNQPQHF. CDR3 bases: TGTGCCAGCAGTTTCGGGACAGGGTATAGCAATCAGCCCCAGCATTTT.

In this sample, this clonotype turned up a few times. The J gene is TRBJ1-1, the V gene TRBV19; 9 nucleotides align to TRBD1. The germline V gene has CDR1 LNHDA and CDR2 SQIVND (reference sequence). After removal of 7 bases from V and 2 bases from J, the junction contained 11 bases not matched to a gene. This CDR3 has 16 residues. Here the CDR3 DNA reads TGTGCCAGTATTGCCCCGACAGGGGGTTTCAACACTGAAGCTTTCTTT. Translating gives CASIAPTGGFNTEAFF. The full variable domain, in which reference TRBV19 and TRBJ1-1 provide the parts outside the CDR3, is DGGITQSPKYLFRKEGQNVTLSCEQNLNHDAMYWYRQDPGQGLRLIYYSQIVNDFQKGDIAEGYSVSREKKESFPLTVTSAQKNPTAFYLCASIAPTGGFNTEAFFGQGTRLTVV.